This is a list of T cell receptor beta chains from one sample in a study of T cell changes during pregnancy in multiple sclerosis. Some clones are missing from TCRdb's copy, which holds only in-frame ones; the method was immunoSEQ multiplex PCR. This sample has about 42,000 clones, with 75% to 95% found just once. Sequenced here: CD4+ T cells from peripheral blood mononuclear cells, sampled after pregnancy. These TCRs come from a female donor in good health, enrolled as a control in a pregnancy study. Each CDR3 is given with its conserved first and last residue. A D gene is named only where the DNA matches it firmly. Size tells how often a clone was seen (once, few, many) or the class of an expanded clone, and some rows leave it out.

clone_size j_call d_call v_call cdr3_aa cdr3_nt
- TRBJ2-5 TRBD1 TRBV5-1 CASSFRGLEETQYF TGCGCCAGCAGCTTCAGGGGGCTGGAAGAGACCCAGTACTTC
- TRBJ2-7 - TRBV23-1 CASSQSTGSSYEQYF TGCGCCAGCAGTCAATCAACAGGGAGCTCCTACGAGCAGTACTTC
- TRBJ2-5 TRBD1 TRBV5-6 CASSHGQGETQYF TGTGCCAGCAGTCATGGACAGGGGGAGACCCAGTACTTC
- TRBJ1-5 - TRBV27 CASSTGQYSNQPQHF TGTGCCAGCAGTACCGGACAGTATAGCAATCAGCCCCAGCATTTT
few TRBJ2-7 - TRBV7-9 CASSLTGLEQYF TGTGCCAGCAGCTTAACAGGGCTCGAGCAGTACTTC
few TRBJ2-3 - TRBV7-2 CASSPTLGPNENTQYF TGTGCCAGCAGCCCAACACTAGGGCCTAATGAGAATACGCAGTATTTT
- TRBJ2-7 TRBD2 TRBV7-8 CASSLGLARSYEQYF TGTGCCAGCAGCTTGGGACTAGCGCGGTCCTACGAGCAGTACTTC
- TRBJ2-4 TRBD1 TRBV5-1 CASSSTGAEAKNIQYF TGCGCCAGCAGCTCGACAGGGGCAGAGGCCAAAAACATTCAGTACTTC
- TRBJ1-5 - TRBV2 CASSVGGISNQPQHF TGTGCCAGCAGTGTTGGGGGGATTAGCAATCAGCCCCAGCATTTT
once TRBJ2-3 TRBD2 TRBV30 CAWSDLTSGRVGDTQYF TGTGCCTGGAGTGACCTGACTAGCGGGAGGGTTGGGGATACGCAGTATTTT
- TRBJ2-5 - TRBV5-1 CASSGGMKTQYF TGCGCCAGCAGCGGAGGTATGAAGACCCAGTACTTC
- TRBJ1-2 - TRBV6-1 CASSHDSVWRGYTF TGTGCCAGCAGTCATGACAGTGTCTGGCGGGGCTACACCTTC
- TRBJ2-2 TRBD1 TRBV7-3 CASTTDRGGGELFF TGTGCCAGCACTACGGACAGGGGAGGAGGGGAGCTGTTTTTT
- TRBJ1-2 - TRBV6-1 CASSEGENYGYTF TGTGCCAGCAGTGAAGGGGAGAACTATGGCTACACCTTC
- TRBJ2-1 TRBD2 TRBV5-1 CASSLSSGRQQFF TGCGCCAGCAGCTTGTCTAGCGGGAGACAGCAGTTCTTC
- TRBJ1-5 - TRBV6-1 CASSETGTSSNQPQHF TGTGCCAGCAGTGAAACAGGGACATCTAGCAATCAGCCCCAGCATTTT
- TRBJ2-3 TRBD2 TRBV27 CASSFTSGASTDTQYF TGTGCCAGCAGTTTTACCAGCGGGGCTAGCACAGATACGCAGTATTTT
- TRBJ1-5 - TRBV2 CASSLTGANQPQHF TGTGCCAGCAGCTTGACAGGAGCAAATCAGCCCCAGCATTTT
- TRBJ2-1 TRBD2 TRBV19 CASGTSGNNEQFF TGTGCCAGTGGGACTAGCGGAAACAATGAGCAGTTCTTC
- TRBJ1-1 - TRBV28 CASSPVGAAGDTEAFF TGTGCCAGCAGTCCAGTCGGGGCGGCGGGGGACACTGAAGCTTTCTTT
- TRBJ1-2 - TRBV7-9 CASRGQGRAYGYTF TGTGCCAGCAGGGGGCAGGGCCGCGCATATGGCTACACCTTC
- TRBJ1-5 - TRBV7-6 CASSEDNSNQPQHF TGTGCCAGCAGCGAAGACAATAGCAATCAGCCCCAGCATTTT
- TRBJ2-7 TRBD1 TRBV5-1 CASSLGGTGDEQYF TGCGCCAGCAGCTTGGGGGGGACAGGGGACGAGCAGTACTTC
- TRBJ2-5 - TRBV15 CATSSQRTASQETQYF TGTGCCACCAGCAGTCAGAGGACAGCGTCACAAGAGACCCAGTACTTC
- TRBJ1-4 TRBD1 TRBV5-6 CASILQGATHEKLFF TGTGCCAGCATCCTACAGGGGGCTACTCACGAAAAACTGTTTTTT
- TRBJ1-4 - TRBV21-1 CASSKVQVISSTNEKLFF TGTGCCAGCAGCAAAGTACAGGTCATATCCTCAACTAATGAAAAACTGTTTTTT
- TRBJ2-2 TRBD2 TRBV28 CASSSPIVAGGRNTGELFF TGTGCCAGCAGTTCCCCGATCGTAGCGGGAGGGCGTAACACCGGGGAGCTGTTTTTT
few TRBJ1-1 - TRBV7-9 CASSFLQGNTEAFF TGTGCCAGCAGCTTCCTACAGGGGAACACTGAAGCTTTCTTT
- TRBJ2-7 - TRBV28 CASRRGLSSSYEQYF TGTGCCAGCAGACGGGGACTCTCAAGCTCCTACGAGCAGTACTTC
- TRBJ2-1 TRBD2 TRBV5-4 CASSQKGLAGVRNEQFF TGTGCCAGCAGCCAGAAGGGACTAGCGGGAGTGCGCAATGAGCAGTTCTTC
- TRBJ2-7 - TRBV18 CASSPDRLSISSSYEQYF TGTGCCAGCTCACCCGACAGACTTTCAATATCCAGCTCCTACGAGCAGTACTTC
- TRBJ1-2 TRBD1 TRBV4-1 CASSQPRDRVRGYTF TGCGCCAGCAGCCAACCACGGGACAGGGTTCGGGGCTACACCTTC
- TRBJ1-2 TRBD1 TRBV7-2 CASSSRTGLGGYTF TGTGCCAGCAGCTCCCGGACAGGTCTTGGTGGCTACACCTTC
- TRBJ2-2 - TRBV9 CASSDPSERASTGELFF TGTGCCAGCAGCGACCCCTCGGAGCGGGCGTCTACCGGGGAGCTGTTTTTT
- TRBJ2-1 - TRBV10-1 CASSETHVFNEQFF TGCGCCAGCAGTGAAACACATGTCTTCAATGAGCAGTTCTTC
- TRBJ1-4 TRBD1 TRBV28 CASRVQGARNEKLFF TGTGCCAGCAGGGTACAGGGGGCGCGTAATGAAAAACTGTTTTTT
- TRBJ1-1 - TRBV6-5 CASSGAGSNTEAFF TGTGCCAGCAGTGGGGCCGGGAGTAACACTGAAGCTTTCTTT
- TRBJ2-5 - TRBV28 CASSSAGGKETQYF TGTGCCAGCAGTTCCGCAGGGGGGAAAGAGACCCAGTACTTC
- TRBJ2-3 TRBD2 TRBV5-1 CASSLVVTSGALPPSDTQYF TGCGCCAGCAGCTTGGTGGTGACTAGCGGGGCCCTACCCCCCTCAGATACGCAGTATTTT
- TRBJ2-2 - TRBV11-2 CASSLYQAGELFF TGTGCCAGCAGCTTGTACCAGGCCGGGGAGCTGTTTTTT
once TRBJ2-7 - TRBV6-1 CASSMTGRAYEQYF TGTGCCAGCAGTATGACTGGCAGAGCCTACGAGCAGTACTTC
- TRBJ1-6 TRBD1 TRBV4-2 CASSHGDRGTASPLHF TGTGCCAGCAGCCACGGCGACAGGGGAACTGCTTCACCCCTCCACTTT
- TRBJ2-3 TRBD2 TRBV5-1 CASSLESSGGLGDTQYF TGCGCCAGCAGCTTGGAATCTAGCGGGGGCCTAGGGGATACGCAGTATTTT
- TRBJ2-1 TRBD2 TRBV2 CASRRSGRAALYNEQFF TGTGCCAGCAGAAGGAGCGGGAGGGCCGCTTTATACAATGAGCAGTTCTTC
- TRBJ1-3 - TRBV10-2 CASSYSTGRGGNTIYF TGCGCCAGCAGTTACTCAACAGGGCGAGGTGGAAACACCATATATTTT
- TRBJ1-2 TRBD1 TRBV7-8 CASSLTGTGGYGYTF TGTGCCAGCAGCCTCACCGGGACAGGGGGGTATGGCTACACCTTC
- TRBJ2-5 TRBD1 TRBV5-4 CASSPMTGTGEETQYF TGTGCCAGCAGCCCGATGACCGGGACAGGGGAGGAGACCCAGTACTTC
- TRBJ1-1 - TRBV5-1 CASSFNGGTEAFF TGCGCCAGCAGCTTCAACGGGGGCACTGAAGCTTTCTTT
- TRBJ1-1 - TRBV29-1 CSVLGSGNAPEAFF TGCAGCGTTTTGGGGAGCGGAAACGCTCCCGAAGCTTTCTTT
- TRBJ1-5 - TRBV28 CASSSLSVNQPQHF TGTGCCAGCAGCTCTCTCTCTGTCAATCAGCCCCAGCATTTT
- TRBJ2-5 - TRBV5-1 CASSPGPGTKQETQYF TGCGCCAGCAGCCCCGGCCCCGGGACAAAGCAAGAGACCCAGTACTTC
few TRBJ1-6 TRBD1 TRBV27 CASSLDRNVNSPLHF TGTGCCAGCAGTTTGGACAGGAATGTGAATTCACCCCTCCACTTT
- TRBJ1-3 - TRBV5-1 CASSPTESSGNTIYF TGCGCCAGCAGCCCAACAGAGAGCTCTGGAAACACCATATATTTT
once TRBJ1-3 - TRBV6-1 CASRAGVNTIYF TGTGCCAGCAGGGCAGGTGTAAACACCATATATTTT
- TRBJ2-6 - TRBV28 CASLTGANVLTF TGTGCCAGCTTAACTGGGGCCAACGTCCTGACTTTC
- TRBJ2-2 TRBD2 TRBV27 CASSPLYLAGGLNTGELFF TGTGCCAGCAGTCCCCTTTACCTAGCGGGGGGTTTGAACACCGGGGAGCTGTTTTTT
- TRBJ2-1 TRBD2 TRBV19 CASSISSGASSYNEQFF TGTGCCAGTAGTATCTCCAGCGGGGCGAGCTCCTACAATGAGCAGTTCTTC
few TRBJ2-3 - TRBV9 CASSFDLTDTQYF TGTGCCAGCAGCTTTGACTTGACAGATACGCAGTATTTT